The 5 T cell receptor beta chains in this list originate from one sample, sequenced in a study of T cells in Graves' hyperthyroidism and ophthalmopathy. From RNA transcripts, TCR beta CDR3 regions were amplified. TCR CDR3 regions were first amplified by RT-PCR with HTBI primers. MiXCR was run by TCRdb on the multiplex PCR reads, yielding one entry per CDR3 protein. The sample lists hundreds of thousands of distinct CDR3 sequences; 12% to 15% were seen once. Source material: blood. The receptors were gathered from a woman aged 18-29 years with Graves' hyperthyroidism.

This clonotype has a count of ten or more. The chain uses TRBV30 and TRBJ2-1; D gene unclear. The germline CDR1 and CDR2 sequences are GTSNPN and SVGIG (reference sequence). The V end was cut by 3 bases, the J end by 6 bases, with 15 bases between. The CDR3 is 14 residues long. CDR3 sequence (DNA): TGTGCCTGGAGCCCAGACGACCTATCCAATGAGCAGTTCTTC. This encodes CAWSPDDLSNEQFF.

This clonotype came up a few times. The chain recombines TRBV24-1 with TRBJ1-2, with D unclear. Trimming cost V 4 bases and J 0 bases, with 2 bases left between them. Germline values: CDR1 KGHDR, CDR2 SFDVKD. The CDR3 spans 12 residues. CDR3: CATSDANYGYTF. The CDR3 DNA reads as TGTGCCACCAGTGACGCTAACTATGGCTACACCTTC.

V is TRBV5-6 and J is TRBJ1-2; possibly TRBD1 for D (5 bases). Germline-derived CDR1 and CDR2 are SGHDT and YYEEEE. The CDR3 runs 17 residues. Trimming left V 0 bases short and J 4 bases short, with 19 bases between. The DNA of the CDR3 is TGTGCCAGCAGCTTGGCCAGGAGGGCAAGGGGCGGCTATGGCTACACCTTC. Amino acid sequence: CASSLARRARGGYGYTF. Looking up the rest from reference TRBV5-6 and TRBJ1-2 gives the full variable domain: DAGVTQSPTHLIKTRGQQVTLRCSPKSGHDTVSWYQQALGQGPQFIFQYYEEEERQRGNFPDRFSGHQFPNYSSELNVNALLLGDSALYLCASSLARRARGGYGYTFGSGTRLTVV.

This clonotype showed up many times. The chain employs TRBV2 and TRBJ2-3; D is undetermined. Germline V gives CDR1 SNHLY, CDR2 FYNNEI. The V end was cut by 6 bases, the J end by 4 bases, with 14 bases between. CDR3 length: 14 residues. The CDR3 spells CASRPIWAPDTQYF. The CDR3, as DNA: TGTGCCAGCAGGCCCATTTGGGCCCCAGATACGCAGTATTTT.

This clonotype came up a few times. V usage is TRBV20-1 and J usage is TRBJ2-2; a possible D gene is TRBD1 (6 bases). The length of the CDR3 is 12 residues. V shed 3 bases and J shed 6 bases, with 8 bases lying between them. Looked up from germline, CDR1 is DFQATT and CDR2 is SNEGSKA (reference sequence). CDR3 DNA: TGCAGTGCTAGTCAGGGGCCCGGGGAGCTGTTTTTT. Its translation: CSASQGPGELFF.